The 25 T cell receptor beta chains given below trace back to one sample, sequenced in a study of blood T cell repertoires in COVID-19 (dated by TCRdb to the early 2020s). The library was made by the immunoSEQ multiplex PCR assay. What TCRdb holds here is the immuneACCESS table cut down to in-frame rearrangements. Part of the clones is not present; checked against another copy, under half of the missing clones reflect an unresolved V gene, and the others are unexplained. Across this sample there are a few hundred thousand clones, with 90% seen only once. The ten largest clones capture roughly 1% of the sample. The sequenced material came from peripheral blood. The receptors come from a woman between 40 and 50 years old with COVID-19, enrolled during active disease.

The rearrangement uses TRBV4-1 and TRBJ2-2; 8 nucleotides agree with TRBD1. The V gene's germline CDR1 is MGHRA and CDR2 YSYEKL. This CDR3 is 17 amino acids long. With 2 bases clipped from V and 1 base from J, the junction kept 6 bases outside the gene matches. CDR3 nucleotides: TGCGCCAGCAGCCAACCCCACGGGACAGGGAACACCGGGGAGCTGTTTTTT. Protein sequence: CASSQPHGTGNTGELFF.

The rearrangement joins TRBV3-1 (or the pseudogene TRBV3-2) to TRBJ2-7; TRBD2 aligns across 13 bases. The CDR3 runs to 15 residues. Per germline, CDR1 LGHDT and CDR2 YNNKEL (reference sequence). Germline trimming cut 4 bases from V and 5 bases from J; bases unmatched to any gene: 5. CDR3 DNA sequence: TGTGCCAGCAGCCTGACTAGCGGGGGGAAAAACGAGCAGTACTTC. The encoded protein is CASSLTSGGKNEQYF.

The V and J genes are TRBV19 and TRBJ1-1; D unresolved. Trimming took off 1 base at V and 5 bases at J, with 8 bases between the two ends. This CDR3 spans 13 amino acids. Looked up from germline, CDR1 is LNHDA and CDR2 is SQIVND (reference sequence). For the CDR3, the DNA is TGTGCCAGTAGTATAGCTTCGGGGACTGAAGCTTTCTTT. Translated: CASSIASGTEAFF.

J is TRBJ1-5 and V is TRBV6-5, with 7 bases matching TRBD1. Germline lookup yields CDR1 MNHEY and CDR2 SVGAGI. Trimming at V came to 7 bases and at J to 1 base, leaving 7 bases not matched to a gene. This CDR3 comprises 15 residues. This CDR3 is CASMVTGESNQPQHF. Written as DNA, the CDR3 is TGTGCCAGCATGGTTACAGGGGAAAGCAATCAGCCCCAGCATTTT.

This clone was detected ten times or more. The chain is built from TRBV15 and TRBJ2-7; possible D gene TRBD1, 6 bases. V was clipped by 6 bases and J by 2 bases, with 17 bases between them. This CDR3 has 15 residues. Germline V CDR1 and CDR2: LNHNV, YYDKDF (reference sequence). The CDR3 spells CATSPQTGTTYEQYF. CDR3 nucleotides: TGTGCCACCAGTCCTCAGACCGGGACAACCTACGAGCAGTACTTC.

The CDR3, as DNA: TGTGCCAGCAGCCTTCCGGGAGTGGTAGATACGCAGTATTTT. It is translated as CASSLPGVVDTQYF. This chain uses TRBV28 with TRBJ2-3, with a tentative D call TRBD2 (6 bases). Per the germline V gene, CDR1 is MDHEN and CDR2 is SYDVKM. CDR3 length: 14 amino acids. Trimming stripped 6 bases from V and 5 bases from J, with 15 bases between.

The chain recombines TRBV28 with TRBJ1-2; perhaps TRBD1 as D (6 bases). Deletions cut 4 bases from V and 7 bases from J, with 19 bases between. This CDR3 region has 15 residues. Looked up from germline, CDR1 is MDHEN and CDR2 is SYDVKM. The CDR3 DNA follows: TGTGCCAGCAGTTCCTCCGGGGGGGCGCGGGGTGGCTACACCTTC. This encodes CASSSSGGARGGYTF.

This clone showed up just a few times. The V call is TRBV6-2 or TRBV6-3, the J call TRBJ1-2, with TRBD1 matching 7 bases. The CDR3 is 13 residues long. Germline-derived CDR1 and CDR2 are MNHEY and SVGEGT. V lost 6 bases, J lost 6 bases, and 7 bases stayed unmatched. The CDR3 region is CASSLGQADGYTF. The CDR3 DNA follows: TGTGCCAGCAGCCTAGGACAGGCTGATGGCTACACCTTC.

The V call is TRBV29-1, the J call TRBJ1-1, with TRBD1 identical over 7 bases. This CDR3 contains 16 residues. The germline gives CDR1 SQVTM, CDR2 ANQGSEA. V lost 1 base and J lost 3; bases outside the gene matches: 11. CDR3 DNA: TGCAGCGTTGAAGGAGGCGGAGGGGGCGAGTACACTGAAGCTTTCTTT. It translates to CSVEGGGGGEYTEAFF.

The chain is built from TRBV2 and TRBJ2-1; no clear D. Deletions cut 5 bases from V and 0 bases from J, with 11 bases between. The length of the CDR3 is 15 residues. The germline V gene encodes CDR1 SNHLY and CDR2 FYNNEI. The CDR3 DNA reads TGTGCCAGCAGTATCGACATCAGCTCCTACAATGAGCAGTTCTTC. It yields the protein CASSIDISSYNEQFF.

The rearrangement joins TRBV7-2 to TRBJ1-6; possibly TRBD1 for D (5 bases). Germline CDR1 SGHTA, CDR2 FQGNSA. Trimming shortened V by 5 bases and J by 6 bases, and 14 bases separated the two germline ends. The CDR3 has 15 amino acids. The CDR3 DNA reads TGTGCCAGCAGCCTATTTTTTAGGGGTAATTCACCCCTCCACTTT. It is translated as CASSLFFRGNSPLHF.

The chain couples TRBV4-2 to TRBJ1-3; D is uncertain. The CDR3 is 15 residues long. CDR1 is LGHNA, CDR2 YNFKEQ, per germline. The germline V and J ends were trimmed by 2 bases and 0 bases, with 8 bases remaining between them. The CDR3 protein is CASSQPGSSGNTIYF. DNA for the CDR3: TGTGCCAGCAGCCAACCGGGGAGCTCTGGAAACACCATATATTTT.

This clone appeared a few times. This chain connects TRBV7-9 to TRBJ1-4; 7 nucleotides agree with TRBD1. The CDR3 length is 15 residues. Losses at the gene ends were 1 base for V and 5 bases for J; bases not matched to a gene: 4. Looked up from germline, CDR1 is SEHNR and CDR2 is FQNEAQ (reference sequence). This CDR3 reads CASSLGSQGNEKLFF. The CDR3 DNA is TGTGCCAGCAGCTTAGGGTCACAGGGGAATGAAAAACTGTTTTTT. The full variable domain, in which reference TRBV7-9 and TRBJ1-4 provide the parts outside the CDR3, is DTGVSQNPRHKITKRGQNVTFRCDPISEHNRLYWYRQTLGQGPEFLTYFQNEAQLEKSRLLSDRFSAERPKGSFSTLEIQRTEQGDSAMYLCASSLGSQGNEKLFFGSGTQLSVL.

In its sample, this clone was seen a few times. The rearrangement uses TRBV10-3 and TRBJ1-1, with D hard to call. The CDR3 extends over 13 amino acids. From germline, CDR1 is ENHRY and CDR2 SYGVKD. Trimming removed 4 bases from V and 0 bases from J, with 6 bases in between. The CDR3 sequence: CAISGQLNTEAFF. The CDR3 nucleotides are TGTGCCATCAGTGGGCAGTTGAACACTGAAGCTTTCTTT.

This chain connects TRBV7-2 to TRBJ2-1; D is undetermined. The V gene's germline CDR1 is SGHTA and CDR2 FQGNSA. Trimming stripped 6 bases from V and 7 bases from J, with 10 bases between. CDR3 length equals 12 residues. CDR3 DNA: TGTGCCAGCAGGCCTAGACTGAATGAGCAGTTCTTC. It translates to CASRPRLNEQFF.

The chain joins TRBV7-8 to TRBJ1-6, with a tentative D call TRBD1 (5 bases). The CDR3 has 14 amino acids. Germline CDR1 is SGHVS and CDR2 is FQNEAQ. V was clipped by 1 base and J by 5 bases, with 6 bases between them. For the CDR3, the DNA is TGTGCCAGCAGCTTAGGGGGGGATAATTCACCCCTCCACTTT. This codes for CASSLGGDNSPLHF. The full variable domain, completed using reference TRBV7-8 and TRBJ1-6, is GAGVSQSPRYKVAKRGQDVALRCDPISGHVSLFWYQQALGQGPEFLTYFQNEAQLDKSGLPSDRFFAERPEGSVSTLKIQRTQQEDSAVYLCASSLGGDNSPLHFGNGTRLTVT.

The chain joins TRBV7-6 to TRBJ1-2; 7 bases are shared with TRBD1. Germline assignment: CDR1 SGHVS and CDR2 FNYEAQ. The V and J ends lost 0 bases and 5 bases, in that order; junction bases with no gene match: 9. The CDR3 loop spans 16 amino acids. CDR3 sequence: CASSLAGTATEYGYTF. The CDR3 DNA sequence: TGTGCCAGCAGCTTAGCGGGGACAGCAACCGAGTATGGCTACACCTTC.

This rearrangement joins TRBV20-1 to TRBJ2-3, with 16 bases matching TRBD2. With V trimmed by 3 bases and J by 5 bases, 8 bases remained unmatched. The germline V gene has CDR1 DFQATT and CDR2 SNEGSKA (reference sequence). The CDR3 has 17 amino acids. The CDR3 here is CSASGPGLAGGVDTQYF. CDR3 in DNA: TGCAGTGCTAGTGGCCCGGGACTAGCGGGAGGGGTAGATACGCAGTATTTT.

The chain combines TRBV24-1 with TRBJ1-5; D is possibly TRBD1 (5 bases). There are 12 residues in the CDR3. Trimming left V 9 bases short and J 3 bases short, with 8 bases between. CDR1 is KGHDR and CDR2 is SFDVKD in the germline V gene. The CDR3 DNA is TGTGCCACCGGCAGGGACAATCAGCCCCAGCATTTT. Residues: CATGRDNQPQHF.

This clone was seen only a few times. This rearrangement joins TRBV11-2 to TRBJ2-7; 11 positions match TRBD1. Trimming cost V 3 bases and J 6 bases; bases outside gene matches: 1. Germline CDR1 SGHAT, CDR2 FQNNGV. This CDR3 has 13 residues. CDR3 DNA sequence: TGTGCCAGCAGCTTCGGGACAGGGGGCGAGCAGTACTTC. This sequence encodes CASSFGTGGEQYF.

The chain joins TRBV6-6 to TRBJ1-3; D not resolved. Germline V gene lookup returns CDR1 MNHNY and CDR2 SVGAGI (reference sequence). The CDR3 sequence is 15 residues long. Between the trimmed V and J ends, which lost 5 bases and 0 bases, there was a span of 11 bases. The CDR3 DNA is TGTGCCAGCAGTCCAGAGGGTCGCTCTGGAAACACCATATATTTT. It is translated as CASSPEGRSGNTIYF.

This clone was recorded only once. This chain connects TRBV28 to TRBJ2-3; D may be TRBD1 (5 bases). Trimming cost V 5 bases and J 3 bases, with 18 bases left between them. Germline V gene lookup returns CDR1 MDHEN and CDR2 SYDVKM. The CDR3 extends over 16 amino acids. The CDR3 is CASSIVIQVPTDTQYF. The CDR3 DNA sequence: TGTGCCAGCAGTATTGTTATACAGGTACCGACAGATACGCAGTATTTT. Together with reference TRBV28 and TRBJ2-3, the CDR3 gives the full variable domain: DVKVTQSSRYLVKRTGEKVFLECVQDMDHENMFWYRQDPGLGLRLIYFSYDVKMKEKGDIPEGYSVSREKKERFSLILESASTNQTSMYLCASSIVIQVPTDTQYFGPGTRLTVL.

The chain links TRBV5-4 to TRBJ2-7; TRBD2 agrees at 7 bases. The CDR3 totals 15 residues. With V trimmed by 4 bases and J by 1 base, 8 bases remained unmatched. CDR1 SGHNT and CDR2 YYREEE come from the germline V gene (reference sequence). Written as DNA, the CDR3 is TGTGCCAGCAGCCGGAGTGGGGGGGGATCCTACGAGCAGTACTTC. Its protein product is CASSRSGGGSYEQYF.

This rearrangement joins TRBV5-6 to TRBJ1-3, with D maybe TRBD1 (6 bases). Germline CDR1 and CDR2: SGHDT and YYEEEE. Trimming left V 0 bases short and J 4 bases short, with 20 bases between. The CDR3 extends over 18 amino acids. The CDR3 nucleotides read TGTGCCAGCAGCTTGGAACAGGGTACGGCTACTTACGGAAACACCATATATTTT. It codes for CASSLEQGTATYGNTIYF.

The genes are TRBV7-2 and TRBJ2-1; the match to TRBD1 covers 8 bases. V shed 3 bases, J shed 6 bases, and the junction held 1 base outside the gene matches. The CDR3 spans 13 residues. In germline, CDR1 is SGHTA, CDR2 FQGNSA. As DNA, the CDR3 is TGTGCCAGCAGCTTGGGACAGGCCAATGAGCAGTTCTTC. Protein: CASSLGQANEQFF.